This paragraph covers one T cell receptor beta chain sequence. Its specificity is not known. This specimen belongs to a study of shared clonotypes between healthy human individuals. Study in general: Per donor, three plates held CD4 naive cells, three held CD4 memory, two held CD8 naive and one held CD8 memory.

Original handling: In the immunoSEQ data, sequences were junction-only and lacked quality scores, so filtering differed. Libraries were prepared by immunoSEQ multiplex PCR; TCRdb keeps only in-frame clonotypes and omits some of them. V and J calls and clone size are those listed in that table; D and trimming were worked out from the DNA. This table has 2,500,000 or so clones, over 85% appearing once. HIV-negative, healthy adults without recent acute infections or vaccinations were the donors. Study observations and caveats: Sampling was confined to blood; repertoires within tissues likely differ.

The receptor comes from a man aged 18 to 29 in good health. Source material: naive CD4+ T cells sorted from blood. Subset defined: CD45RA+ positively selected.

CDR3 region: CASRDTGTIYEQYF. The CDR3 coding sequence is TGTGCCAGCAGAGATACAGGGACGATCTACGAGCAGTACTTC. The chain has TRBV28 and TRBJ2-7; D might be TRBD1 (6 bases). The CDR3 is 14 amino acids. Trimming cost V 6 bases and J 3 bases, with 15 bases left between them. Germline V gene sequence: CDR1 MDHEN, CDR2 SYDVKM.